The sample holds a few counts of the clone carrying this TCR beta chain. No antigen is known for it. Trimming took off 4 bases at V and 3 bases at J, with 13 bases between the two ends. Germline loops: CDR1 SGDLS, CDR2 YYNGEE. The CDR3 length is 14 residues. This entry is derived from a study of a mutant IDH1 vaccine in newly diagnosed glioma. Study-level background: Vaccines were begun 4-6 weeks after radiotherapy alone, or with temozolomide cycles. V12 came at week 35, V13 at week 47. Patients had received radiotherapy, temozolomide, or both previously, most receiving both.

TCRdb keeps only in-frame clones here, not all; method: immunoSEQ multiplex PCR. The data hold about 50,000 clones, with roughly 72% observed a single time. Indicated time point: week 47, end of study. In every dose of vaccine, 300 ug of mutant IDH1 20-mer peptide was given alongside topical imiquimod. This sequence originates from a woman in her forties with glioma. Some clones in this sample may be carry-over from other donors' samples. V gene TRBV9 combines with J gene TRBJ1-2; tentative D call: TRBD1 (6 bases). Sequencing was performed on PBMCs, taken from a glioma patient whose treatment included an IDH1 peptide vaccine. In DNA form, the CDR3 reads TGTGCCAGCAGCCCCCGACAGGCGGACTATGGCTACACCTTC. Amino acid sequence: CASSPRQADYGYTF.